This record covers a single TCR beta chain. Sequencing used immunoSEQ multiplex PCR; TCRdb keeps in-frame clones, though not all of them. The table lists some 390,000 clones, less than 90% of them singletons, with around 3.4% in the top ten. These data are taken from a study of Ad26.COV2.S vaccination and SARS-CoV-2 variants. The CDR3 covers 15 residues. In germline, CDR1 is SGHTA, CDR2 FQGNSA. V lost 4 bases and J lost 3, with 12 bases in between. Documented treatment: some 20 received Ad26.COV2.S at low or high dose, single or two shots; 5 received placebo; per-sample allocation not given. Specimens were obtained on day 63 following the first vaccine or placebo injection. Cohort 1b enrolled adults aged 18-55 years in Boston.

The sequence came from a person between 18 and 65 years old who received the Ad26.COV2.S COVID-19 vaccine or a placebo. The V and J genes are TRBV7-2 and TRBJ1-4; no reliable D call. The sequences come from peripheral blood, collected in a trial of Ad26.COV2.S vaccine versus placebo. Here the CDR3 reads CASSSVLGPNEKLFF. The CDR3 DNA sequence: TGTGCCAGCAGCTCCGTCCTCGGCCCTAATGAAAAACTGTTTTTT.